Shown below are 7 T cell receptor beta chains from a single sample sequenced in a study of T cells in Graves' hyperthyroidism and ophthalmopathy. TCR beta CDR3 regions were amplified from RNA transcripts. The HTBI primer set served for first-round RT-PCR of the TCR CDR3. MiXCR, applied by TCRdb to the multiplex PCR reads, yields one record per CDR3 protein. Of fewer than 650,000 distinct CDR3 sequences listed, about 45% are singletons. The material sequenced was peripheral blood or thyroid tissue (not recorded which). The receptor source for this set is an adult woman with Graves' disease, either hyperthyroidism or ophthalmopathy (not recorded which).

The chain links TRBV19 to TRBJ1-2; the match to TRBD1 covers 11 bases. Losses at the gene ends were 7 bases for V and 6 bases for J; bases not matched to a gene: 4. The CDR3 totals 13 residues. Germline assignment: CDR1 LNHDA and CDR2 SQIVND (reference sequence). CDR3 nucleotides: TGTGCCAGTAAAAGGACAGGGGGCGATGGCTACACCTTC. Residues: CASKRTGGDGYTF. Based on the CDR3 plus reference TRBV19 and TRBJ1-2, the full variable domain is DGGITQSPKYLFRKEGQNVTLSCEQNLNHDAMYWYRQDPGQGLRLIYYSQIVNDFQKGDIAEGYSVSREKKESFPLTVTSAQKNPTAFYLCASKRTGGDGYTFGSGTRLTVV.

The chain couples TRBV2 to TRBJ2-7, with 9 nucleotides matching TRBD2. With V trimmed by 4 bases and J by 7 bases, 11 bases remained unmatched. Looked up from germline, CDR1 is SNHLY and CDR2 is FYNNEI. The CDR3 loop spans 15 amino acids. The CDR3 coding sequence is TGTGCCAGCAGTGTCCGCGGGAGGGCCGAGGGGGAGCAGTACTTC. Amino acid sequence: CASSVRGRAEGEQYF.

This clonotype was counted many times. This chain uses TRBV4-1 with TRBJ2-5, with D possibly matching TRBD2 (5 bases). CDR1 is MGHRA and CDR2 is YSYEKL in the germline V gene. V was shortened by 1 base and J by 9 bases, with 15 bases between the two germline ends. CDR3 length: 14 residues. CDR3 coding DNA: TGCGCCAGCAGCCAAGTATCACTAGTCAGTCCCCAGTACTTC. As protein: CASSQVSLVSPQYF.

This clonotype was seen many times. The chain employs TRBV25-1 and TRBJ2-3, with 8 positions matching TRBD1. Germline lookup yields CDR1 MGHDK and CDR2 SYGVNS. This CDR3 comprises 15 residues. V lost 3 bases to trimming and J lost 4 bases; unmatched junction nucleotides: 6. The CDR3 reads CASSDDRGGPDTQYF. DNA for the CDR3: TGTGCCAGCAGTGACGACAGGGGAGGACCAGATACGCAGTATTTT.

The V call is TRBV10-3, the J call TRBJ1-5; D might be TRBD1 (5 bases). Germline CDR1 reads ENHRY; CDR2 reads SYGVKD. The CDR3 is made up of 16 amino acids. Trimming stripped 3 bases from V and 6 bases from J, with 18 bases between. CDR3 amino acids: CAISDYDQGTGQPQHF. CDR3 in DNA: TGTGCCATCAGTGACTACGACCAGGGAACCGGTCAGCCCCAGCATTTT.

This clonotype has a count of ten or more. This chain uses TRBV4-3 with TRBJ2-2; 8 nucleotides match TRBD2. With 3 bases clipped from V and 4 bases from J, the junction kept 10 bases outside the gene matches. Germline lookup yields CDR1 LGHNA and CDR2 YSLEER. The CDR3 sequence is 17 residues long. The CDR3 coding sequence is TGCGCCAGCAGCCAGGGGCCGGGACTAGTTGTCACCGGGGAGCTGTTTTTT. Encoded protein: CASSQGPGLVVTGELFF.

This chain connects TRBV7-2 to TRBJ1-2; no firm D call. The V and J ends lost 6 bases and 8 bases respectively, with 13 bases between them. The germline V gene encodes CDR1 SGHTA and CDR2 FQGNSA. This CDR3 spans 12 amino acids. For the CDR3, the DNA is TGTGCCAGCAGTTTCCCTCTGGGCGGCTACACCTTC. It codes for CASSFPLGGYTF.